A selection of T cell receptor beta chains follows, all from one sample in a study of shared clonotypes between healthy human individuals. The data were produced by immunoSEQ multiplex PCR, yet TCRdb's version contains in-frame clones alone and is incomplete. The table records over 400,000 clones, 70% to 85% of them present only once. The sample was PBMCs. The source is a woman in her 40s in good health. Some clones in this sample may be carry-over from other donors' samples. The CDR3 runs from the conserved cysteine through the conserved F or W. The D gene is left open where the match is weak. Part of the rows lack a size; the others show once, few, many or a class for expanded clones.

clone_size j_call v_call d_call cdr3_nt cdr3_aa
. TRBJ1-4 TRBV6-5 . TGTGCCAGCAGTTACTCGGCAGGTCCATATGAAAAACTGTTTTTT CASSYSAGPYEKLFF
. TRBJ1-4 TRBV15 . TGTGCCACCAGCAGACAACCCGGGGCATATGAAAAACTGTTTTTT CATSRQPGAYEKLFF
. TRBJ2-2 TRBV2 . TGTGCCAGCTGGGGGGAAGTTGGGGAGCTGTTTTTT CASWGEVGELFF
once TRBJ2-7 TRBV11-3 . TGTGCCAGCAGTCCGACCCCTGCCTCCGGCGAGCAGTACTTC CASSPTPASGEQYF
few TRBJ1-1 TRBV7-2 . TGTGCCTCCCGAAGAAGTTGGACGGAGAACACTGAAGCTTTCTTT CASRRSWTENTEAFF
. TRBJ2-1 TRBV29-1 TRBD1 TGCAGCGCAAAACAGGGGATGGGGTTTACTTACAATGAGCAGTTCTTC CSAKQGMGFTYNEQFF
. TRBJ1-4 TRBV27 . TGTGCCAGCAGTAGGGGCGGGACCCTTAATGAAAAACTGTTTTTT CASSRGGTLNEKLFF
. TRBJ1-3 TRBV5-8 . TGTGCCAGCAGCCGCAGGGGCATGGGTGGAAACACCATATATTTT CASSRRGMGGNTIYF
few TRBJ1-1 TRBV28 . TGTGCCAGCCGGGCCGCGTTGAACACTGAAGCTTTCTTT CASRAALNTEAFF
. TRBJ2-5 TRBV29-1 TRBD1 TGCAGCGCATCCGGGACAGGGTATGAGCAGTACTTC CSASGTGYEQYF
. TRBJ2-2 TRBV6-1 . TGTGCCAGCAGTCTCCTGGGGGGCCTCCCCGGGGAGCTGTTTTTT CASSLLGGLPGELFF
. TRBJ2-1 TRBV6-5 TRBD1 TGTGCCAGCAGAAAAGACAGGGGGCGCACCAATGAGCAGTTCTTC CASRKDRGRTNEQFF
. TRBJ2-1 TRBV21-1 . TGTGCCAGCCTGACAGGGGCCAATGAGCAGTTCTTC CASLTGANEQFF
. TRBJ2-5 TRBV4-1 TRBD2 TGCGCCAGCAGCCAACTGACTAGCGGTACGAGAGAGACCCAGTACTTC CASSQLTSGTRETQYF
. TRBJ1-1 TRBV5-3 . TGTGCCCCACGTCCCGTACAGACCGTAGACACTGAAGCTTTCTTT CAPRPVQTVDTEAFF
many TRBJ2-5 TRBV18 TRBD2 TGTGCCAGCTCTAGCGGGAGCCCTGAAGAGACCCAGTACTTC CASSSGSPEETQYF
. TRBJ2-5 TRBV6-5 . TGTGCCAGCAGTTGGGGCTATACCACCGGAACCCAGTACTTC CASSWGYTTGTQYF
. TRBJ1-1 TRBV14 . TGTGCCAGCAGCCGTCTGACGACGGACGGGGCTTTCTTT CASSRLTTDGAFF
. TRBJ2-2 TRBV30 TRBD2 TGTACCCTAGCGGGAGGGACGGGGGAGCTGTTTTTT CTLAGGTGELFF
. TRBJ2-5 TRBV7-2 . TGTGCCAGCAGCTTGAGAGCCCTGCTTGGAGCCCAGTACTTC CASSLRALLGAQYF
. TRBJ2-3 TRBV28 TRBD1 TGTGCCAGCAGTTCTGTGGGACAGGCTCTATTTACCGATACGCAGTATTTT CASSSVGQALFTDTQYF
. TRBJ2-3 TRBV5-4 TRBD2 TGTGCCAGCAGCCCCGGACTAGCCGAGGGTACAGATACGCAGTATTTT CASSPGLAEGTDTQYF
few TRBJ1-4 TRBV18 . TGTGCCAGCTCAATGGAGGGGGTGTTTGGTGAAAAACTGTTTTTT CASSMEGVFGEKLFF
. TRBJ1-4 TRBV27 TRBD1 TGTGCCAGCAGTTCACGACAGGGGGCAGGAAAACTGTTTTTT CASSSRQGAGKLFF
. TRBJ1-2 TRBV30 TRBD1 TGTGCCTGGAGTGCCAACCCACAGGGGGCTCACTATGGCTACACCTTC CAWSANPQGAHYGYTF
. TRBJ2-5 TRBV7-6 . TGTGCCAGCGGTACCCCGCAAGAGACCCAGTACTTC CASGTPQETQYF
once TRBJ1-1 TRBV10-3 TRBD1 TGTGCCATCACTCGGGACAGGGGGCGGACTGAAGCTTTCTTT CAITRDRGRTEAFF
. TRBJ2-6 TRBV7-8 . TGTGCCAGCAGCCTGACTAGTATGTTTGGGGCCAACGTCCTGACTTTC CASSLTSMFGANVLTF
. TRBJ1-1 TRBV19 TRBD1 TGTGCCAGTAGTGGACAGGTTATGAACACTGAAGCTTTCTTT CASSGQVMNTEAFF
. TRBJ1-2 TRBV6-5 . TGTGCCAGCAGCCACGAGGGGTTCGGCTATGGCTACACCTTC CASSHEGFGYGYTF
. TRBJ1-2 TRBV30 . TGTGCCTGGAGGCTAGGGGTTGGCGGCTACACCTTC CAWRLGVGGYTF
. TRBJ2-7 TRBV14 . TGTGCCAGCAAATCCGGCACTCGGATTGGAGAGCAGTACTTC CASKSGTRIGEQYF
once TRBJ1-1 TRBV28 . TGTGCCAGCAGTTCCCCCGGGGACCCTGGCGTGAACACTGAAGCTTTCTTT CASSSPGDPGVNTEAFF
. TRBJ1-1 TRBV9 . TGTGCCAGCAGCCCGGTCGGGCGGACTGAAGCTTTCTTT CASSPVGRTEAFF
. TRBJ1-1 TRBV11-2 . TGTGCCAGCAGCTTAGGGGGCAGTAAGACTGAAGCTTTCTTT CASSLGGSKTEAFF
few TRBJ2-3 TRBV28 . TGTGCCAGCAGTCCCGGGACACAAACTAGCACAGATACGCAGTATTTT CASSPGTQTSTDTQYF
. TRBJ2-7 TRBV11-3 . TGTGCCAGCAGCCTAGAGGCTAGTACCGAGCAGTACTTC CASSLEASTEQYF
few TRBJ1-4 TRBV28 . TGTGCCAGCAGCCGCTCCGGATCCGGGGAAAAACTGTTTTTT CASSRSGSGEKLFF
. TRBJ2-1 TRBV21-1 . TGTGCCAGCAGCAAAGTCTCTCTTCGCCGCGACAGGGGGCGCTACAATGAGCAGTTCTTC CASSKVSLRRDRGRYNEQFF
once TRBJ2-5 TRBV30 . TGTGCCTGGAGTCCCGGGACTTGGCAAGAGACCCAGTACTTC CAWSPGTWQETQYF
. TRBJ1-1 TRBV6-5 TRBD1 TGTGCCAGCAGAGACAGGGCCGCCGACACTGAAGCTTTCTTT CASRDRAADTEAFF
many TRBJ1-3 TRBV21-1 . TGTGCCAGCAGCAAACCCCGAGGGGTAGGAAACACCATATATTTT CASSKPRGVGNTIYF
. TRBJ2-4 TRBV29-1 . TGCAGCGTTGGGCAGTTAGGCATTCAGTACTTC CSVGQLGIQYF
. TRBJ2-1 TRBV4-1 . TGCGCCAGCAGCCGCGGAGTTCTCTCCTACAATGAGCAGTTCTTC CASSRGVLSYNEQFF
few TRBJ2-7 TRBV30 TRBD1 TGTGCCTCGACGACAGGGGGATCAGACGAGCAGTACTTC CASTTGGSDEQYF
. TRBJ2-7 TRBV29-1 . TGCAGCGTTGAAGATCGGGGAGGTTCGAGGTACGAGCAGTACTTC CSVEDRGGSRYEQYF
. TRBJ2-7 TRBV7-9 TRBD1 TGTGCCAGCAGCTTGGGGACAGTAACCTACGAGCAGTACTTC CASSLGTVTYEQYF
. TRBJ2-2 TRBV7-9 . TGTGCCAGCAGCGTCGCCGGGGAGCTGTTTTTT CASSVAGELFF
. TRBJ1-4 TRBV4-3 TRBD1 TGCGCCAGCAGCCAAGACCTCCAGGGGGGCGTTAATGAAAAACTGTTTTTT CASSQDLQGGVNEKLFF